The present entry profiles one T cell receptor (beta chain) with its context. The data belong to a study of blood T cell repertoires in COVID-19. Background on the study: COVID-19 samples collected from the United States, Italy and Spain covered acute and convalescent phases.

This CDR3 is 11 amino acids long. V lost 5 bases and J lost 1, with 2 bases in between. In germline, CDR1 is SGHTA, CDR2 FQGNSA. Per the study methods: Using reference gene primer amplification, nucleated cell counts were estimated. Libraries were prepared by immunoSEQ multiplex PCR; TCRdb keeps only in-frame clonotypes and omits some of them. That table is the source of V, J and clone size, and D and trimming were worked out from the DNA. The repertoire holds over 95,000 clones, 80% to 90% seen once, with more than 3% in the top ten. The origin of this receptor is a man in his forties or fifties with acute or convalescent COVID-19. The chain uses TRBV7-2 and TRBJ1-1; the D is unclear. The sequenced sample consisted of peripheral blood. CDR3 DNA sequence: TGTGCCAGCAGCCGGAACACTGAAGCTTTCTTT. It codes for CASSRNTEAFF.